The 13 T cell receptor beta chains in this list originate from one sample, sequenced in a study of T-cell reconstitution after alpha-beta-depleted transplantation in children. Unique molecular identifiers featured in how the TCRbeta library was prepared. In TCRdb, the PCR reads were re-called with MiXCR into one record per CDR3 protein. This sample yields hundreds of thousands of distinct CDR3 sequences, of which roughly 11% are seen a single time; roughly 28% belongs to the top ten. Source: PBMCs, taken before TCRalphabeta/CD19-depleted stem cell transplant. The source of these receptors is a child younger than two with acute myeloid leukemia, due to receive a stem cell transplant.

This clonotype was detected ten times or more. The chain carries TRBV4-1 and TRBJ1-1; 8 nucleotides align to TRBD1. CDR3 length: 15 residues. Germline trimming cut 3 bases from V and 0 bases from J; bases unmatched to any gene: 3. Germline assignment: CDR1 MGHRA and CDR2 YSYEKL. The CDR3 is CASSQGTGMNTEAFF. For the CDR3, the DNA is TGCGCCAGCAGCCAGGGGACAGGCATGAACACTGAAGCTTTCTTT.

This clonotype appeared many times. CDR3 in amino acids: CAISETDYGYTF. The CDR3 region has the DNA TGTGCCATCAGTGAGACAGACTATGGCTACACCTTC. The V gene is TRBV10-3, the J gene TRBJ1-2; D uncertain. The CDR3 is 12 residues long. V lost 2 bases, J lost 3 bases, and 4 bases lay in between. Germline-derived CDR1 and CDR2 are ENHRY and SYGVKD.

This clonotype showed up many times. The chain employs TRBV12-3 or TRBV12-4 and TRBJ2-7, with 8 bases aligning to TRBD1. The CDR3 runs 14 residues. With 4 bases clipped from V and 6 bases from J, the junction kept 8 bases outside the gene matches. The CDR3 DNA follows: TGTGCCAGCAGTTGGGGGACAGGCGGCGTCGAGCAGTACTTC. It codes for CASSWGTGGVEQYF.

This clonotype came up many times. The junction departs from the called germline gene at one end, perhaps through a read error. In DNA form, the CDR3 reads TGTGCCAGCAGTTTAGCGGGAGTAATTGGGGCCAACGTCCTGACTTTC. Residues: CASSLAGVIGANVLTF. The chain joins TRBV7-2 to TRBJ2-6; 9 bases align to TRBD2. Looked up from germline, CDR1 is SGHTA and CDR2 is FQGNSA. CDR3 length: 16 amino acids. Full variable domain (outside the CDR3, taken from reference TRBV7-2 and TRBJ2-6): GAGVSQSPSNKVTEKGKDVELRCDPISGHTALYWYRQSLGQGLEFLIYFQGNSAPDKSGLPSDRFSAERTGGSVSTLTIQRTQQEDSAVYLCASSLAGVIGANVLTFGAGSRLTVL.

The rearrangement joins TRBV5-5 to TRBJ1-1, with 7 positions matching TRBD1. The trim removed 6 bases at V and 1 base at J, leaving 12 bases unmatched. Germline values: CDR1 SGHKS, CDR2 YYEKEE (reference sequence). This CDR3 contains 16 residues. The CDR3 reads CASTPRVGQRNTEAFF. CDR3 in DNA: TGTGCCAGCACCCCAAGAGTGGGACAGCGGAACACTGAAGCTTTCTTT.

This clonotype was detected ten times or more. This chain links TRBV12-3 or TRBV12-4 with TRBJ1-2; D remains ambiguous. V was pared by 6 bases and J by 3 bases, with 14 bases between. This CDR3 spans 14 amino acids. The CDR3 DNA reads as TGTGCCAGCAGGCCCCTTTCGGAATACTATGGCTACACCTTC. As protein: CASRPLSEYYGYTF.

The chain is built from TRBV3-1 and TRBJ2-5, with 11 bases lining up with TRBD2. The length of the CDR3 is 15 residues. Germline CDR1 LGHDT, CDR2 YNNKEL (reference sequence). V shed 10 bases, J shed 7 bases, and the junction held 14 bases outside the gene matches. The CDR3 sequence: CATCQETSGIGTQYF. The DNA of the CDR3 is TGTGCCACCTGCCAAGAGACTAGCGGGATAGGGACCCAGTACTTC.

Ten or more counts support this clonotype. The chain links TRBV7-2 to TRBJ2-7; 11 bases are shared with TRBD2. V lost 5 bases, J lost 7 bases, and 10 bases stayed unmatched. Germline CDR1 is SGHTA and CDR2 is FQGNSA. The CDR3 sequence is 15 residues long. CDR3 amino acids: CASSPGGLADREQYF. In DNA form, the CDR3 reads TGTGCCAGCAGCCCAGGGGGACTAGCGGACCGAGAGCAGTACTTC.

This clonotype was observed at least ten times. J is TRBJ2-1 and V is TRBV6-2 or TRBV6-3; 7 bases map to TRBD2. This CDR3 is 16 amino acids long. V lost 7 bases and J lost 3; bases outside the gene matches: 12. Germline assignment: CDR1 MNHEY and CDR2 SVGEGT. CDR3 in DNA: TGTGCCAGCACCCCGAGAGGGCTAGCGGTCTACAATGAGCAGTTCTTC. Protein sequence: CASTPRGLAVYNEQFF.

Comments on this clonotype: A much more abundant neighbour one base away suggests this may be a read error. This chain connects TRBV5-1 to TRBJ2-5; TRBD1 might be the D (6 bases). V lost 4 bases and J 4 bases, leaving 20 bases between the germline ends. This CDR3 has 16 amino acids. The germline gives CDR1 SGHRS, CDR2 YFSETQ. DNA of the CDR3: TGCGCCAGCAGCCCGGAACAGGGTATCAAAAGAGAGACCCAGTACTTC. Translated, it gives CASSPEQGIKRETQYF.

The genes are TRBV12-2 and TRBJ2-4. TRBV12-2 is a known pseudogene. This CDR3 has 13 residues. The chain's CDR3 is CASRTEAKNIQYF. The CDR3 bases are TGTGCAAGTCGCACCGAGGCCAAAAACATTCAGTACTTC.

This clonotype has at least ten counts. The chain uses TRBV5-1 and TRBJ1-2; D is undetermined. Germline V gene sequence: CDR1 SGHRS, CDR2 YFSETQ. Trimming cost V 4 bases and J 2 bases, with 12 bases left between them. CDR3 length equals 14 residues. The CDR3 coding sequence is TGCGCCAGCAGCGTTGGTGTCCAAAACTATGGCTACACCTTC. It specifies CASSVGVQNYGYTF.

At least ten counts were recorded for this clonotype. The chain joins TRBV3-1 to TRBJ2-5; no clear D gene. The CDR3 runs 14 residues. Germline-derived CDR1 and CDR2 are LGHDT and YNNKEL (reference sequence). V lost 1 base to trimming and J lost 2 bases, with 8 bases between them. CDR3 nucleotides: TGTGCCAGCAGCCAAGGCGCCAGGCAAGAGACCCAGTACTTC. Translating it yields CASSQGARQETQYF.